This T cell receptor (beta chain) emerged from a study of T cells in Graves' hyperthyroidism and ophthalmopathy. Regions amplified from RNA transcripts were the TCR beta CDR3 regions. Primed by the HTBI set, a first-round RT-PCR was run on the TCR CDR3. From the multiplex PCR reads, TCRdb called clonotypes with MiXCR, one entry per CDR3 protein. The top ten hold 34% of the sample, which has around 300,000 distinct CDR3 sequences, about an eighth seen once. Many counts were recorded for this clonotype. The CDR3 sequence is 11 residues long. In germline, CDR1 is MNHNS, CDR2 SASEGT. Trimming removed 4 bases at V and 7 bases at J, with 5 bases between.

The gene calls are TRBV6-1 and TRBJ1-5, with D unresolved. This clonotype originated in a woman in her thirties or forties with Graves' ophthalmopathy. Sequencing was performed on blood. The CDR3 region has the DNA TGTGCCAGCAGTGCGTGGCAGCCCCAGCATTTT. Its protein product is CASSAWQPQHF.